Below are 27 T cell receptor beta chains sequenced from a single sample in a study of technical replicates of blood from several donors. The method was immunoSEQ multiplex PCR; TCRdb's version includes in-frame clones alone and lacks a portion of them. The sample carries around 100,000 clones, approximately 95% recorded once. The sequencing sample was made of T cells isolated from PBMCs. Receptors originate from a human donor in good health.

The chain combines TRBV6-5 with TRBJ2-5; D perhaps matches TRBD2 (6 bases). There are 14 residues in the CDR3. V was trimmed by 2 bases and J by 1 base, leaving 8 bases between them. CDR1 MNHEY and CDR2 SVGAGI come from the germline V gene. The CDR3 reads CASSYGGFQETQYF. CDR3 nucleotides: TGTGCCAGCAGTTACGGGGGGTTCCAAGAGACCCAGTACTTC.

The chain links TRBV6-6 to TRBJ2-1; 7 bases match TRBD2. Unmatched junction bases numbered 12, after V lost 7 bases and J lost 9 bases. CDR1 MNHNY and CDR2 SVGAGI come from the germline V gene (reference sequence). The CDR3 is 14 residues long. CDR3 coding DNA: TGTGCCAGCATAGAACCAGCGGGAATGGGTGAGCAGTTCTTC. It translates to CASIEPAGMGEQFF.

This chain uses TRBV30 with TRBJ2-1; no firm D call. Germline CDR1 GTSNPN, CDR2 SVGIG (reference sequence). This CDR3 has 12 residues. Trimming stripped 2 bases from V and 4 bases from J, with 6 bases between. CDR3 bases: TGTGCCTGGAGTAGACAATACAATGAGCAGTTCTTC. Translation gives CAWSRQYNEQFF.

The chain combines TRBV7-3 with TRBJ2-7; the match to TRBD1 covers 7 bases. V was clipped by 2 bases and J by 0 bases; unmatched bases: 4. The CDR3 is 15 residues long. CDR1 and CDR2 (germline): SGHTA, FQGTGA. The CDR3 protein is CASSLAQGYSYEQYF. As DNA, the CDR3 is TGTGCCAGCAGCTTAGCACAGGGGTACTCCTACGAGCAGTACTTC.

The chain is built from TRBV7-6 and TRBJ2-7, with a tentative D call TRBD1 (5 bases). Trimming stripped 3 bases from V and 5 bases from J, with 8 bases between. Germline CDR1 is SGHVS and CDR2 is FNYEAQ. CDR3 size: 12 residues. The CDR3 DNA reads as TGTGCCAGCAGCTTGGGGCCCGACGAGCAGTACTTC. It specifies CASSLGPDEQYF.

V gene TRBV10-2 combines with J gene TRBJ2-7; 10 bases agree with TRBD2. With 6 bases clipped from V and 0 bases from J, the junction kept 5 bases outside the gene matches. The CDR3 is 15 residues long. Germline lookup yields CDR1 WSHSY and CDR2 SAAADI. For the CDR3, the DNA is TGCGCCAGCAGCCCGGGACTAGCGAGCTCCTACGAGCAGTACTTC. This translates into CASSPGLASSYEQYF.

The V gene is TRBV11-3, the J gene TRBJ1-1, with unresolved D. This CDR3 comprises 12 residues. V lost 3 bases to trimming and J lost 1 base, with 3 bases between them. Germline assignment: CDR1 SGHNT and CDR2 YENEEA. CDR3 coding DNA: TGTGCCAGCAGCTTCTCGAACACTGAAGCTTTCTTT. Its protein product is CASSFSNTEAFF.

CDR3: CASSDQRVGYTF. The DNA of the CDR3 is TGTGCCAGCAGTGATCAGAGGGTGGGCTACACCTTC. This sequence joins TRBV6-4 and TRBJ1-2; D gene unclear. The CDR3 sequence is 12 residues long. Trimming removed 3 bases from V and 8 bases from J, with 10 bases in between. From germline, CDR1 is MRHNA and CDR2 SNTAGT.

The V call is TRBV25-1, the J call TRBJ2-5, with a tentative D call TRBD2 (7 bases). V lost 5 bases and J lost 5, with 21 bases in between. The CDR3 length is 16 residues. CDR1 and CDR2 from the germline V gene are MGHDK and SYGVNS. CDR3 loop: CASSLGGGRRMETQYF. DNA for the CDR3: TGTGCCAGCAGTTTAGGGGGGGGTAGACGAATGGAGACCCAGTACTTC.

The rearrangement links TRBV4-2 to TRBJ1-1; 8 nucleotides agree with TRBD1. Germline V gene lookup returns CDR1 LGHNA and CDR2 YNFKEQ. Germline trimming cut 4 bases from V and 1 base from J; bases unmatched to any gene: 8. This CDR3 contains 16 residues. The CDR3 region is CASSPAAGTGNTEAFF. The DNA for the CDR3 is TGTGCCAGCAGCCCCGCCGCCGGGACAGGGAACACTGAAGCTTTCTTT.

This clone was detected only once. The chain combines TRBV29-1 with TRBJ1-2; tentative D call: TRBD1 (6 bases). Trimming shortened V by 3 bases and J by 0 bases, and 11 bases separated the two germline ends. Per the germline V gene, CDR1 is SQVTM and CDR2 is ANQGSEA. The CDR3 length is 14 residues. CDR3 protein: CSVDHREANYGYTF. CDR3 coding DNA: TGCAGCGTTGACCACAGGGAAGCTAACTATGGCTACACCTTC.

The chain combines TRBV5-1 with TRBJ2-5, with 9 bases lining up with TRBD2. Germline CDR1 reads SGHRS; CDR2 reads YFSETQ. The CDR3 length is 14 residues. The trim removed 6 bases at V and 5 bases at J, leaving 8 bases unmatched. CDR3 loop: CASKAGGPAETQYF. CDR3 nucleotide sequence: TGCGCCAGCAAAGCGGGAGGACCGGCGGAGACCCAGTACTTC.

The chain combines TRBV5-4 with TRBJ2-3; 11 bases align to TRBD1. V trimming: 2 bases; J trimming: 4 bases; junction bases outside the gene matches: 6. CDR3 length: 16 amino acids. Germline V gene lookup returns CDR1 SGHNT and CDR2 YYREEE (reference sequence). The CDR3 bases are TGTGCCAGCAGCTTAAGGGACAGGGGGGGGGCAGATACGCAGTATTTT. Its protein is CASSLRDRGGADTQYF.

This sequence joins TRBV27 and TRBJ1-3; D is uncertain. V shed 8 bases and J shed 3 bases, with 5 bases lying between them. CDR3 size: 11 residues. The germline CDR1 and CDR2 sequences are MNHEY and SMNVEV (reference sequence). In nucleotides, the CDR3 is TGTGCCAGCCAACTTGGAAACACCATATATTTT. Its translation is CASQLGNTIYF.

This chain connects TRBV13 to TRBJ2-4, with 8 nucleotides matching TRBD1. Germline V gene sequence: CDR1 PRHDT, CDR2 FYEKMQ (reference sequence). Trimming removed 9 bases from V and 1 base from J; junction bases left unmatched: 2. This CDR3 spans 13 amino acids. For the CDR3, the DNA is TGTGCCAGTCGACAGGGGGCCAAAAACATTCAGTACTTC. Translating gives CASRQGAKNIQYF.

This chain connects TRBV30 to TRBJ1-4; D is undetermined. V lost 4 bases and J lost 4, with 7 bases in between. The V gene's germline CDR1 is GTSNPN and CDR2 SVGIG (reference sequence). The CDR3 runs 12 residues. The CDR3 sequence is CAWKLYNEKLFF. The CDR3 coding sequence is TGTGCCTGGAAACTCTATAATGAAAAACTGTTTTTT.

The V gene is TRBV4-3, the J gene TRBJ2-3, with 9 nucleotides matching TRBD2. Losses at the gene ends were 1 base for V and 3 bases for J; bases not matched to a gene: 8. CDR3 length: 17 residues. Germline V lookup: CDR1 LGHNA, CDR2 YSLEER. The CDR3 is CASSQGWREGQTDTQYF. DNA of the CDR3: TGCGCCAGCAGCCAAGGGTGGCGGGAGGGCCAAACAGATACGCAGTATTTT.

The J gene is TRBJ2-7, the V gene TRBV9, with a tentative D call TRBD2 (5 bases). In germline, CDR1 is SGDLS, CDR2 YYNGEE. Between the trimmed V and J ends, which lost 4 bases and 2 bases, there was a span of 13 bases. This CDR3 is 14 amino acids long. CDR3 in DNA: TGTGCCAGCAGCACGCGACCCGGGGCCTACGAGCAGTACTTC. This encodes CASSTRPGAYEQYF.

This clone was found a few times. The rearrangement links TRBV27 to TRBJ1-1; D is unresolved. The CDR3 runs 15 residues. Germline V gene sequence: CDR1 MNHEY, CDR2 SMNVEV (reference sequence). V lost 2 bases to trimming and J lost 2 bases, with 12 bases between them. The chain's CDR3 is CASSLTHNTNTEAFF. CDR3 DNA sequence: TGTGCCAGCAGTTTAACACATAACACAAACACTGAAGCTTTCTTT.

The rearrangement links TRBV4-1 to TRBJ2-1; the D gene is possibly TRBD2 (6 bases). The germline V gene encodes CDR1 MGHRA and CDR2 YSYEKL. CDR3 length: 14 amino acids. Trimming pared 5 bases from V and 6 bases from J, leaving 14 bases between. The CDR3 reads CASSKGLLVNEQFF. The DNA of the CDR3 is TGCGCCAGCAGCAAGGGACTTCTCGTCAATGAGCAGTTCTTC.

CDR3: CASSPAGGLERVIQPQHF. CDR3 bases: TGTGCCAGCAGCCCTGCGGGGGGCTTGGAGCGGGTAATACAGCCCCAGCATTTT. The rearrangement links TRBV28 to TRBJ1-5, with D possibly being TRBD1 (6 bases). Germline lookup yields CDR1 MDHEN and CDR2 SYDVKM. V shed 6 bases and J shed 7 bases, with 28 bases lying between them. The CDR3 contains 18 residues.

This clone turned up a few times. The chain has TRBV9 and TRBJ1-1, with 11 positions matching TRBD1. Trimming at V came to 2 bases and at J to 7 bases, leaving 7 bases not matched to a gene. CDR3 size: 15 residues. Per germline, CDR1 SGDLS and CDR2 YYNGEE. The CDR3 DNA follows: TGTGCCAGCAGCGTTGGGACAGGGGGTTTAGTTGAAGCTTTCTTT. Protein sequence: CASSVGTGGLVEAFF.

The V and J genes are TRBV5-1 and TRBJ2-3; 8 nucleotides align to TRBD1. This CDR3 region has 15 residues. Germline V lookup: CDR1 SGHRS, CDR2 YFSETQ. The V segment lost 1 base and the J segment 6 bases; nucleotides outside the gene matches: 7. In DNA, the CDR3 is TGCGCCAGCAGCTTGCTCCAGGGGGCGGCGGATACGCAGTATTTT. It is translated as CASSLLQGAADTQYF.

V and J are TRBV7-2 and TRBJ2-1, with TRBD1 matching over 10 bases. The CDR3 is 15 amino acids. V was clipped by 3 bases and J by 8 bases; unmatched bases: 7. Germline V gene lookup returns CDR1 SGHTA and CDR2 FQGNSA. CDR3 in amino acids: CASSFDGTGDDEQFF. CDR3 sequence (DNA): TGTGCCAGCAGCTTCGATGGGACAGGGGATGATGAGCAGTTCTTC.

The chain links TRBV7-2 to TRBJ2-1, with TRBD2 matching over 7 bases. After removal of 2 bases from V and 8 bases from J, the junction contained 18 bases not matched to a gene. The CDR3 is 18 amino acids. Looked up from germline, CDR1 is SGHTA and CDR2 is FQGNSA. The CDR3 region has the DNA TGTGCCAGCAGCTTAAGCAGTGTTACGGGAGGCCCCCCACATGAGCAGTTCTTC. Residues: CASSLSSVTGGPPHEQFF.

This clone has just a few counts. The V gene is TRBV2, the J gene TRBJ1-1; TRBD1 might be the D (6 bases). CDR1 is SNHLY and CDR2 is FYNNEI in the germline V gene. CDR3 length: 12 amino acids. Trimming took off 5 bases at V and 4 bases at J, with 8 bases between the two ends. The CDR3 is CASSQGFTEAFF. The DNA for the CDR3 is TGTGCCAGCAGTCAGGGGTTCACTGAAGCTTTCTTT.

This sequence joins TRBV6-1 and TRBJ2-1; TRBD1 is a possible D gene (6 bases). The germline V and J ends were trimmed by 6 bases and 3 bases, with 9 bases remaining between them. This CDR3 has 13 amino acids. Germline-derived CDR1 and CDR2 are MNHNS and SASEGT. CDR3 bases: TGTGCCAGCAGCGCACAGGGCTACAATGAGCAGTTCTTC. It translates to CASSAQGYNEQFF.